This T cell receptor (beta chain) emerged from a study of CD4 T cells in relation to SARS-CoV-2 and coronaviruses. Before the COVID-19 pandemic, during about 2011-2019, CD4+ T cells were taken from unexposed donors. In germline, CDR1 is LGHDT, CDR2 YNNKEL (reference sequence). Deletions cut 1 base from V and 0 bases from J, with 8 bases between. CDR3 size: 15 residues. Profiled with immunoSEQ multiplex PCR; TCRdb holds only in-frame clones, not every one. The sample shows roughly 68,000 clones, roughly 93% of them seen only once. The origin of this receptor is a human donor in good health. The material sequenced was naive CD4+ T cells from PBMCs. Specified subset: naive CD4+ T cells isolated by negative enrichment. This sequence joins TRBV3-1 (or the pseudogene TRBV3-2) and TRBJ2-3; D possibly matches TRBD1 or TRBD2 (5 bases each). CDR3 in DNA: TGTGCCAGCAGCCAAGCCGGGGCTAGCACAGATACGCAGTATTTT. Encoded protein: CASSQAGASTDTQYF.